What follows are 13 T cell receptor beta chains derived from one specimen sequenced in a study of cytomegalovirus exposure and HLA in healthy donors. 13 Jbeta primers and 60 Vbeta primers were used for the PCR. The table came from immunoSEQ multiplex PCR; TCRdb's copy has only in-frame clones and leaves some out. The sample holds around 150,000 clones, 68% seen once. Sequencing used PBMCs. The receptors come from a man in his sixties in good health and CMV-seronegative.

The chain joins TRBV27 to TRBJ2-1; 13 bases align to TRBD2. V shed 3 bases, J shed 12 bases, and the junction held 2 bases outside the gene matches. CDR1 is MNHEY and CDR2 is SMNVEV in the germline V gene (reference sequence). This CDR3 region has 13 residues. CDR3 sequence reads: CASSFGTSGMQFF. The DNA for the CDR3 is TGTGCCAGCAGTTTCGGGACTAGCGGGATGCAGTTCTTC.

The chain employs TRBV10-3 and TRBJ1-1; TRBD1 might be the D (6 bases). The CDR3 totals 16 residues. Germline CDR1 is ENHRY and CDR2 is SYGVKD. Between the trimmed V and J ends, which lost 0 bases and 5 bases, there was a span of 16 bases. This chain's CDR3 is CAISESGGGEKTEAFF. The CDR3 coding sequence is TGTGCCATCAGTGAGTCAGGGGGGGGCGAGAAGACTGAAGCTTTCTTT.

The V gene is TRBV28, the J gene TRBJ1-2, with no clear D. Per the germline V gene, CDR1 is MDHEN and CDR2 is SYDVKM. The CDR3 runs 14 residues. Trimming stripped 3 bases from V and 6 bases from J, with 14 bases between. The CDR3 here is CASSFVGRVDGYTF. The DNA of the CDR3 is TGTGCCAGCAGTTTTGTAGGGAGGGTGGATGGCTACACCTTC.

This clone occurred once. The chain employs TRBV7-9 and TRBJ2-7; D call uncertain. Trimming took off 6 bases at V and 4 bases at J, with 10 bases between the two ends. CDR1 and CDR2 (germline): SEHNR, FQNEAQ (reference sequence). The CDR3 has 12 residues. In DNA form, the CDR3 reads TGTGCCAGCAGTCCCCTTGAGTACGAGCAGTACTTC. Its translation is CASSPLEYEQYF.

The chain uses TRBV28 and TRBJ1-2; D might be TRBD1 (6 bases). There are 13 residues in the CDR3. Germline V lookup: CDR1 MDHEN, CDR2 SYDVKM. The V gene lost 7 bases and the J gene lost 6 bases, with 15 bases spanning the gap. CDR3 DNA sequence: TGTGCCAGCACGCCAGGGGCCAGGGATGGCTACACCTTC. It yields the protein CASTPGARDGYTF.

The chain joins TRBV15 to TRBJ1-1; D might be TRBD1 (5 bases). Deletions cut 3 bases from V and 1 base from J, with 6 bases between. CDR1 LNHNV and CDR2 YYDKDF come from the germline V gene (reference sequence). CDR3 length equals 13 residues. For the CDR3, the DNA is TGTGCCACCAGCAGGGGGCCGAACACTGAAGCTTTCTTT. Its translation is CATSRGPNTEAFF.

CDR3 coding DNA: TGTGCCAGCAGCTTAGTTCCGGGACAGGGGGCGGATGGCTACACCTTC. This encodes CASSLVPGQGADGYTF. The genes are TRBV11-2 and TRBJ1-2, with 12 bases fitting TRBD1. Germline trimming cut 1 base from V and 6 bases from J; bases unmatched to any gene: 6. Per the germline V gene, CDR1 is SGHAT and CDR2 is FQNNGV. The CDR3 extends over 16 amino acids.

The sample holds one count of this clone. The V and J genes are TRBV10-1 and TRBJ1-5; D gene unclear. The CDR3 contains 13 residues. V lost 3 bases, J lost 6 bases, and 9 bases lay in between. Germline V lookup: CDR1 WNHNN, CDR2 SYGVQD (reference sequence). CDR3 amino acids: CASSEDGAQPQHF. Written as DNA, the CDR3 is TGCGCCAGCAGTGAAGATGGAGCTCAGCCCCAGCATTTT.

The chain's CDR3 is CASSGGGGNGKTQYF. Here the CDR3 DNA reads TGTGCCAGCAGCGGGGGAGGGGGTAACGGGAAGACCCAGTACTTC. The V and J genes are TRBV7-2 and TRBJ2-5; D is perhaps TRBD2 (7 bases). Germline lookup yields CDR1 SGHTA and CDR2 FQGNSA. The CDR3 has 15 amino acids. V lost 5 bases and J lost 6, with 19 bases in between.

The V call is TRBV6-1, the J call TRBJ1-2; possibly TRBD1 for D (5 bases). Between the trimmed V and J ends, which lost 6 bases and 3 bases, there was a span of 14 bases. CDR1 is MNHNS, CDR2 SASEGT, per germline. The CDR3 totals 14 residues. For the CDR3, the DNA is TGTGCCAGCAGGATCGAAGACAGAGACTATGGCTACACCTTC. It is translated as CASRIEDRDYGYTF.

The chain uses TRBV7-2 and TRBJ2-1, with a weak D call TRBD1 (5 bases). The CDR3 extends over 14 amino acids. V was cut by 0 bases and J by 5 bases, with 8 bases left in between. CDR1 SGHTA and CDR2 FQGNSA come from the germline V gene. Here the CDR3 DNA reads TGTGCCAGCAGCTTAGCCAGGGTCCACAATGAGCAGTTCTTC. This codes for CASSLARVHNEQFF.

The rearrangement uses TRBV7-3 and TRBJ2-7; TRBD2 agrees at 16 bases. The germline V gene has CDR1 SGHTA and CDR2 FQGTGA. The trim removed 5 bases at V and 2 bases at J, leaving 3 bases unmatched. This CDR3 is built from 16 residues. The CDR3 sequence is CASSAGLAGGPYEQYF. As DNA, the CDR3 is TGTGCCAGCAGCGCGGGACTAGCGGGAGGGCCCTACGAGCAGTACTTC.

The CDR3 bases are TGTGCCAGCAGCTTAGGGGGGACAGGGAATGGCTACACCTTC. Its translation is CASSLGGTGNGYTF. The chain carries TRBV7-9 and TRBJ1-2; TRBD1 agrees at 9 bases. Germline values: CDR1 SEHNR, CDR2 FQNEAQ (reference sequence). The CDR3 length is 14 residues. The trim removed 1 base at V and 6 bases at J, leaving 3 bases unmatched.